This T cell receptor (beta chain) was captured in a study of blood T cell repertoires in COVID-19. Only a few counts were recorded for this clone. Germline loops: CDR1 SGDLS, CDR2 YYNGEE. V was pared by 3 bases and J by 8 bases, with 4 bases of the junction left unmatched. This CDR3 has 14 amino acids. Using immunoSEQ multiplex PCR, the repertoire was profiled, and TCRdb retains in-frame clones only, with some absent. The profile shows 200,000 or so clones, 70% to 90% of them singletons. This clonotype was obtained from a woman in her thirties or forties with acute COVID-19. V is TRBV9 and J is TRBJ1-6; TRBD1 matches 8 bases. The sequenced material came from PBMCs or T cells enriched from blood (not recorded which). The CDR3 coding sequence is TGTGCCAGCAGCGGGACAGGGAAGGATTCACCCCTCCACTTT. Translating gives CASSGTGKDSPLHF.